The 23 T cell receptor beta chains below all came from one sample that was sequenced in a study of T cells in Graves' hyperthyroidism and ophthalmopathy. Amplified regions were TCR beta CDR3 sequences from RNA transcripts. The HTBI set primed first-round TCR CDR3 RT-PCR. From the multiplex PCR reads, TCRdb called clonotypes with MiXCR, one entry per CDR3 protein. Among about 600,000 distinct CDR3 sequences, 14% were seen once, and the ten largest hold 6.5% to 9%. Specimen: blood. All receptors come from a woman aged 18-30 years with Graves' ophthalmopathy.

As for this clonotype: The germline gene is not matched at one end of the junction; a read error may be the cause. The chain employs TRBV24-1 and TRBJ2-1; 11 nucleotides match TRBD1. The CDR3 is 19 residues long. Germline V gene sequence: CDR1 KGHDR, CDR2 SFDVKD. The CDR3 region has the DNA TGTGCCACCAGTGACTCGGACAGGGGGCACACCGGGGACTACAATGAGCAGTCCTTC. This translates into CATSDSDRGHTGDYNEQSF.

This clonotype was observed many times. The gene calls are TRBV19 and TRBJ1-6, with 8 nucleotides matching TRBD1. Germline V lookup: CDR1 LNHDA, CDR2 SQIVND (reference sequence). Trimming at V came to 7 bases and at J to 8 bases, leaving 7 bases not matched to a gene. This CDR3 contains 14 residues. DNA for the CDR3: TGTGCCAGTACCCCGGACAGGGCAGATTCACCCCTCCACTTT. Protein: CASTPDRADSPLHF.

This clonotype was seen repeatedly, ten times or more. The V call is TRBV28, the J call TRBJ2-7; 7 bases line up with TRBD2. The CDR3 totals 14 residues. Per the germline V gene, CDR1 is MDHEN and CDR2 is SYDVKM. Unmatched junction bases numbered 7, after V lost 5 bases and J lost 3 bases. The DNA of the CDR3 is TGTGCCAGCAGTGCAGGACTAGTCTACTACGAGCAGTACTTC. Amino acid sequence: CASSAGLVYYEQYF.

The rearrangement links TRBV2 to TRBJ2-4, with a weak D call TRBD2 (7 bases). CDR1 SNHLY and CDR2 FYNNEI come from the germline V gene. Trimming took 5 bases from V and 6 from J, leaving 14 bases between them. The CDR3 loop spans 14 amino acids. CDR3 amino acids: CASSQRDNGNIQYF. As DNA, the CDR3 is TGTGCCAGCAGTCAGCGGGACAACGGAAACATTCAGTACTTC.

CDR3 amino acids: CASSRSGTGGRETQYF. CDR3 nucleotide sequence: TGCGCCAGCAGCCGATCCGGGACAGGGGGACGAGAGACCCAGTACTTC. The J gene is TRBJ2-5, the V gene TRBV5-1; 11 bases agree with TRBD1. With V trimmed by 4 bases and J by 4 bases, 9 bases remained unmatched. This CDR3 has 16 residues. Germline loops: CDR1 SGHRS, CDR2 YFSETQ.

The CDR3 spells CASSTEGLTMGQPQHF. Here the CDR3 DNA reads TGTGCCAGCAGCACAGAGGGACTTACTATGGGACAGCCCCAGCATTTT. V and J are TRBV12-3 or TRBV12-4 and TRBJ1-5, with D tentatively TRBD1 (5 bases). V shed 6 bases and J shed 7 bases, with 22 bases lying between them. The CDR3 is 16 amino acids.

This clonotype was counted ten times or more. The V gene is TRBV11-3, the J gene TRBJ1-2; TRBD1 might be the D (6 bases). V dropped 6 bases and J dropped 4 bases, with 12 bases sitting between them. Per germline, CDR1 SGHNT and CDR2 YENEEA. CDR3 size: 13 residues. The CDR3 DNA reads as TGTGCCAGCAGTTGGGACACTCGCTATGGCTACACCTTC. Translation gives CASSWDTRYGYTF.

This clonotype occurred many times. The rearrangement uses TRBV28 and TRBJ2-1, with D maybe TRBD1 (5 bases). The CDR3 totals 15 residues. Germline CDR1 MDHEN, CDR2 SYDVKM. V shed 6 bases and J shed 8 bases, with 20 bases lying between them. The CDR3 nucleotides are TGTGCCAGCAGGAAGGGGCCGTCGGGTGCGGATGAGCAGTTCTTC. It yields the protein CASRKGPSGADEQFF.

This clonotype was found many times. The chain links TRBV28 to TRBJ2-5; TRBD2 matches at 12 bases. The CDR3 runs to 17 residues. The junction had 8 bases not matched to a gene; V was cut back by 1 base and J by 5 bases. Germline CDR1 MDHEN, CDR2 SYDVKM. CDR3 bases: TGTGCCAGCAGTTTATATCCTAGCGGGAGGGCCGTGGAGACCCAGTACTTC. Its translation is CASSLYPSGRAVETQYF.

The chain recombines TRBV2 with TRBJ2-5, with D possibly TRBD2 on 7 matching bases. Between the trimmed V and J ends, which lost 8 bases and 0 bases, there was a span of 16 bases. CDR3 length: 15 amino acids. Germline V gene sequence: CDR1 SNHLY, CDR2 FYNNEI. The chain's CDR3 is CASGGGLMYQETQYF. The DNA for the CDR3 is TGTGCCAGCGGAGGGGGACTAATGTACCAAGAGACCCAGTACTTC. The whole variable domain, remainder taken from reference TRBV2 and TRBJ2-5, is EPEVTQTPSHQVTQMGQEVILRCVPISNHLYFYWYRQILGQKVEFLVSFYNNEISEKSEIFDDQFSVERPDGSNFTLKIRSTKLEDSAMYFCASGGGLMYQETQYFGPGTRLLVL.

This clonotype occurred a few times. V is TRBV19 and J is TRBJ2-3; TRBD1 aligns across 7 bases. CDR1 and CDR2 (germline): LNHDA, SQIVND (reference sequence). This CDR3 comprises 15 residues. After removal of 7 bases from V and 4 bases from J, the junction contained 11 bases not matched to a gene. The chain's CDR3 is CASTTPPQGADTQYF. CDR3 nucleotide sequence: TGTGCCAGTACCACACCCCCCCAGGGGGCAGATACGCAGTATTTT.

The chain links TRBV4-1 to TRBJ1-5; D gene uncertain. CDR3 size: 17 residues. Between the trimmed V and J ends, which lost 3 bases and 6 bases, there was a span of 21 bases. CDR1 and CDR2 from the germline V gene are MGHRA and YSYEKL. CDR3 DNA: TGCGCCAGCAGCCACACCGGTCCACCCACCGCGGGTCAGCCCCAGCATTTT. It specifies CASSHTGPPTAGQPQHF.

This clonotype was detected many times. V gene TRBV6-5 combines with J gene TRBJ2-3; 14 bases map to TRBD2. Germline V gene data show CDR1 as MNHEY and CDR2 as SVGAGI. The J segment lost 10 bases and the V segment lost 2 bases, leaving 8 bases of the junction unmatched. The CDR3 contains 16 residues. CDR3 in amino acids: CASSYRGLAGARAQYF. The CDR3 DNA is TGTGCCAGCAGTTACAGGGGACTAGCGGGAGCAAGGGCGCAGTATTTT.

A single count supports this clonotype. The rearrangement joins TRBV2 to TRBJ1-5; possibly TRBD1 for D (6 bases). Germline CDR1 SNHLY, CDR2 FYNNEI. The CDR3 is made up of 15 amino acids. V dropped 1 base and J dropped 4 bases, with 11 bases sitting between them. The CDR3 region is CASSEETGANQPQHF. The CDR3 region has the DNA TGTGCCAGCAGTGAAGAAACGGGGGCTAATCAGCCCCAGCATTTT. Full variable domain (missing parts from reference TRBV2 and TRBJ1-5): EPEVTQTPSHQVTQMGQEVILRCVPISNHLYFYWYRQILGQKVEFLVSFYNNEISEKSEIFDDQFSVERPDGSNFTLKIRSTKLEDSAMYFCASSEETGANQPQHFGDGTRLSIL.

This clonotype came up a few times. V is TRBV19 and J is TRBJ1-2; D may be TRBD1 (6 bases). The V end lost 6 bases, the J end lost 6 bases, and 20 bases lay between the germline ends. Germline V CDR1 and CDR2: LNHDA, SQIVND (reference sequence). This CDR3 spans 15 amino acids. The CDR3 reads CASSYGAGEKNGYTF. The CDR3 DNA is TGTGCCAGTAGCTATGGCGCAGGGGAAAAGAATGGCTACACCTTC.

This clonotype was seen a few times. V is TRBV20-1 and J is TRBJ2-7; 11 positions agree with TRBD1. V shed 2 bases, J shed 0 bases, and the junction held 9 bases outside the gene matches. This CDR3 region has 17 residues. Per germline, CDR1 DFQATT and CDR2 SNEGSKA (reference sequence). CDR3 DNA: TGCAGTGCTAGACCCCGGGACAGGGGGAAGACCTCCTACGAGCAGTACTTC. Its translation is CSARPRDRGKTSYEQYF.

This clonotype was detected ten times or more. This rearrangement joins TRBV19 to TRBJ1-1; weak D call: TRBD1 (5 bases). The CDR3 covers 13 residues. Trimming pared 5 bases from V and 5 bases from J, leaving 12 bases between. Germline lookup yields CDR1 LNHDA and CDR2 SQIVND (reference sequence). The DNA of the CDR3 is TGTGCCAGTAGTGCCCAGGGACTGACTGAAGCTTTCTTT. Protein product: CASSAQGLTEAFF.

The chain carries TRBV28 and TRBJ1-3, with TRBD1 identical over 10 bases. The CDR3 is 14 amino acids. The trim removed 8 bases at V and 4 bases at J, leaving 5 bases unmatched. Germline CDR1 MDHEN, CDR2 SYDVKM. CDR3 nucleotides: TGTGCCAGCGCCCCGGGACAGGGGGGAAACACCATATATTTT. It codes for CASAPGQGGNTIYF.

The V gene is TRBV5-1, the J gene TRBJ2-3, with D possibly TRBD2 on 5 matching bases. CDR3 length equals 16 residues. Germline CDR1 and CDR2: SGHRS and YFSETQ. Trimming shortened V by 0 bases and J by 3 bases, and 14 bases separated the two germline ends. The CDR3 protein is CASSLGTFRETDTQYF. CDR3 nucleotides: TGCGCCAGCAGCTTGGGTACTTTTCGGGAAACAGATACGCAGTATTTT.

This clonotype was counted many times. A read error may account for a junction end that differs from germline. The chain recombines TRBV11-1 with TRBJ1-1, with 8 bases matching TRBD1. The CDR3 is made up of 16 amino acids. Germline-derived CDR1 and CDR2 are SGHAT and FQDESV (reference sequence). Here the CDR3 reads CASSPGTGWANSEAFF. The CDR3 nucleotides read TGTGCCAGCAGCCCCGGGACAGGATGGGCCAACAGTGAAGCTTTCTTT.

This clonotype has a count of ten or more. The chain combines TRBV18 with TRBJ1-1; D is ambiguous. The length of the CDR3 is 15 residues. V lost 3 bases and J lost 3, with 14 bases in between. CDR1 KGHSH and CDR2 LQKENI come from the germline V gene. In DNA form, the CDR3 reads TGTGCCAGCTCACCTGCGCTTGTGGGCTACACTGAAGCTTTCTTT. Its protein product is CASSPALVGYTEAFF.

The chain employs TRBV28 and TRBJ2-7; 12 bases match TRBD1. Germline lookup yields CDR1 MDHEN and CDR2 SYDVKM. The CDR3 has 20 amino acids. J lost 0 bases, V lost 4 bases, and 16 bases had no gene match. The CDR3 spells CASSCWTGTGGNSSSYEQYF. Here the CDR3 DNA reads TGTGCCAGCAGTTGCTGGACCGGGACAGGGGGCAACTCGAGCTCCTACGAGCAGTACTTC.

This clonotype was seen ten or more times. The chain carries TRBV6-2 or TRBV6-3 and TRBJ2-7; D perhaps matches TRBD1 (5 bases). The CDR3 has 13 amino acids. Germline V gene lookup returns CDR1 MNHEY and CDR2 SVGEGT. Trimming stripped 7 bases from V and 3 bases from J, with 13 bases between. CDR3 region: CASTWTFLYEQYF. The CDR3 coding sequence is TGTGCCAGCACCTGGACATTCCTCTACGAGCAGTACTTC.